The clone carrying this T cell receptor (beta chain) was counted only a few times. Germline is not matched at one junction end, which may reflect a read error. The sample belongs to a study of regulatory T cells in long-lasting Graves disease. Construction of TCR beta libraries relied on iRepertoire HTBI primers and on Arm-PCR targeting CDR3 regions. TCRdb re-called the multiplex PCR reads through MiXCR, storing one row per CDR3 protein. The sample has roughly 400,000 distinct CDR3 sequences, roughly a fifth seen once. Time point defined: persistent/refractory GD, antithyroid drugs over 5 years with positive TRAb. The TCR library was made from RNA that had been extracted from PBMCs in TRIzol. This clonotype was sampled from a female donor with Graves disease. The sample consisted of peripheral blood mononuclear cells (PBMCs), taken when the disease was refractory, from a patient treated with antithyroid drugs.

The CDR3 protein is CASSSGLDYGYTF. DNA of the CDR3: TGTGCCAGCAGTTCAGGGCTGGACTATGGCTACACCTTC. This chain connects TRBV5-1 to TRBJ1-2, with D maybe TRBD1 (5 bases). Germline values: CDR1 SGHRS, CDR2 YFSETQ. The CDR3 has 13 residues.